Following are 5 T cell receptor beta chains from one sample sequenced in a study of T cells in Graves' hyperthyroidism and ophthalmopathy. Amplification yielded TCR beta CDR3 regions, with RNA transcripts as the source. In the first-round RT-PCR of the TCR CDR3, the HTBI primer set was used. TCRdb re-called the multiplex PCR reads through MiXCR, storing one row per CDR3 protein. The data hold more than 300,000 distinct CDR3 sequences, with about 15% observed a single time. The sequenced sample consisted of blood. The receptors were gathered from a woman in her 30s with Graves' hyperthyroidism.

The chain employs TRBV6-1 and TRBJ1-5; D might be TRBD1 (5 bases). The length of the CDR3 is 13 residues. CDR1 and CDR2 (germline): MNHNS, SASEGT. Deletions cut 6 bases from V and 9 bases from J, with 15 bases between. This CDR3 reads CASSDSNLGPQHF. DNA for the CDR3: TGTGCCAGCAGCGACAGCAACCTCGGGCCCCAGCATTTT.

The chain employs TRBV24-1 and TRBJ2-3; D is possibly TRBD2 (5 bases). Trimming took off 9 bases at V and 5 bases at J, with 8 bases between the two ends. The germline gives CDR1 KGHDR, CDR2 SFDVKD. This CDR3 is 11 amino acids long. CDR3 region: CATSRVDTQYF. The CDR3 DNA follows: TGTGCCACCTCGAGGGTAGATACGCAGTATTTT.

This clonotype was detected only a few times. This chain links TRBV29-1 with TRBJ2-1, with 10 positions matching TRBD1. The better agreement between TRBJ2-7 and the DNA end casts doubt on the J call. From germline, CDR1 is SQVTM and CDR2 ANQGSEA. The length of the CDR3 is 13 residues. The CDR3 sequence: CSGGPGQGNEQYF. The CDR3 coding sequence is TGCAGCGGTGGACCGGGACAGGGGAATGAGCAGTACTTC.

The table lists this clonotype with a few counts. This rearrangement joins TRBV27 to TRBJ1-2; possibly TRBD1 for D (6 bases). CDR3 size: 17 residues. From germline, CDR1 is MNHEY and CDR2 SMNVEV (reference sequence). Trimming left V 4 bases short and J 7 bases short, with 25 bases between. The CDR3 DNA sequence: TGTGCCAGCAGTTGGGCGACCGGGACACACACCCCGGCTGGCTACACCTTC. This codes for CASSWATGTHTPAGYTF.

Regarding this clonotype: It may be a read error: a sequence one base away is much more abundant. The rearrangement uses TRBV24-1 and TRBJ2-1; 9 nucleotides line up with TRBD1. The CDR3 has 13 amino acids. V trimming: 6 bases; J trimming: 7 bases; junction bases outside the gene matches: 3. Looked up from germline, CDR1 is KGHDR and CDR2 is SFDVKD. CDR3 DNA sequence: TGTGCCACCAGTATTGACAGGGGGAATGAGCAGTTCTTC. Residues: CATSIDRGNEQFF.